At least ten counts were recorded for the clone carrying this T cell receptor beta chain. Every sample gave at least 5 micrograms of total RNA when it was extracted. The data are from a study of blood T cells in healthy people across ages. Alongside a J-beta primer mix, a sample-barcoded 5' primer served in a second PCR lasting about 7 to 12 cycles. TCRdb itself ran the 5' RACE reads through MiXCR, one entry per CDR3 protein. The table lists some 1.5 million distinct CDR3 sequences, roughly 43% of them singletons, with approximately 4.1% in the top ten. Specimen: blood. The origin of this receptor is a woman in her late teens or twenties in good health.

CDR3 DNA: TGTGCCAGCAGTCCAACAGGGAATCAGCCCCAGCATTTT. This sequence encodes CASSPTGNQPQHF. The V call is TRBV12-3 or TRBV12-4, the J call TRBJ1-5; TRBD1 might be the D (6 bases). V gave up 5 bases and J gave up 4 bases, with 9 bases separating them. CDR3 length: 13 residues.